The clone carrying this T cell receptor (beta chain) was recorded once. The data derive from a study of T-cell memory formation after mild COVID-19. CDR3 size: 16 residues. CDR1 MNHNS and CDR2 SASEGT come from the germline V gene. Trimming cost V 2 bases and J 3 bases, with 15 bases left between them. TCRdb re-analysed the 5' RACE reads in MiXCR, keeping a single row per CDR3 protein. Of hundreds of thousands of distinct CDR3 sequences in the sample, about 20% were seen once. The sequence was collected from an adult woman who had mild COVID-19 (a few samples of this study predate the infection). Cell type and time point are not known. The genes are TRBV6-1 and TRBJ2-3, with D unclear. Sequencing was carried out using PBMCs or a T cell subset sorted from them (not recorded which). CDR3 region: CASSELGPYLTDTQYF. The CDR3, as DNA: TGTGCCAGCAGTGAACTGGGTCCTTATCTTACAGATACGCAGTATTTT.